The T cell receptor (beta chain) under discussion was sequenced for a study of T cell clusters in autoimmune cytopenias. Each sample's input was around 250 ng genomic DNA, 30,000 to 45,000 genome equivalents. TRB was amplified by touch-down multiplex PCR, primer pools A and B combined. TCRdb reprocessed the multiplex PCR reads, with one entry per CDR3 protein and no DNA. The sample table sets out 5,500 to 8,000 distinct CDR3 sequences. The CDR3 covers 15 residues. CDR1 and CDR2 (germline): SGHNT, YYREEE (reference sequence). These same data were also listed under a study on T cell repertoires in aging, cancer and after chemotherapy. That work adds: Clear clonal overlap appeared across healthy donor samples taken over several months to years. The repertoire data cannot show anything about immunological memory following chemotherapy.

This sequence originates from a human donor in good health. This chain joins TRBV5-4 and TRBJ2-3. Sequencing was performed on peripheral blood. Here the CDR3 reads CASSPTTRRTDTQYF.